This T cell receptor beta chain emerged from a study of shared clonotypes between healthy human individuals. Clones were sequenced by immunoSEQ multiplex PCR, and TCRdb holds only the in-frame ones, with some missing. The data contain hundreds of thousands of clones, about 74% of them seen just once; the ten biggest clones take up about 9.4%. The germline CDR1 and CDR2 sequences are MNHEY and SVGAGI. V shed 9 bases and J shed 7 bases, with 12 bases lying between them. The CDR3 totals 12 residues. The TCR comes from a man aged 30 to 45 in good health. Source material: memory CD4+ T cells sorted from blood. The subset here: CD45RA-negative fraction. V and J are TRBV6-5 and TRBJ1-4; no clear D gene. CDR3 sequence reads: CASGRIGEKLFF. CDR3 DNA sequence: TGTGCCAGTGGAAGGATCGGTGAAAAACTGTTTTTT.